The entry below describes one T cell receptor (beta chain). The data are from a study of blood T cell repertoires in COVID-19. Study details: Nucleic acid was either cDNA or gDNA, and it came from T cells, B-cell-depleted T cells, or PBMCs.

The repertoire was sequenced with immunoSEQ multiplex PCR; TCRdb's copy has only in-frame clones and lacks some. The sample records some 76,000 clones, more than 80% being singletons. V was clipped by 4 bases and J by 4 bases; unmatched bases: 4. The CDR3 totals 15 residues. Looked up from germline, CDR1 is SGHDT and CDR2 is YYEEEE. The chain links TRBV5-6 to TRBJ2-3; 12 nucleotides agree with TRBD2. The sample taken for sequencing was peripheral blood. The clonotype originates from a woman in her sixties or seventies with acute or convalescent COVID-19. DNA of the CDR3: TGTGCCAGCAGCCGACTAGCGGGGGCCTCAGATACGCAGTATTTT. This codes for CASSRLAGASDTQYF. The whole variable domain, filled in from reference TRBV5-6 and TRBJ2-3, reads DAGVTQSPTHLIKTRGQQVTLRCSPKSGHDTVSWYQQALGQGPQFIFQYYEEEERQRGNFPDRFSGHQFPNYSSELNVNALLLGDSALYLCASSRLAGASDTQYFGPGTRLTVL.